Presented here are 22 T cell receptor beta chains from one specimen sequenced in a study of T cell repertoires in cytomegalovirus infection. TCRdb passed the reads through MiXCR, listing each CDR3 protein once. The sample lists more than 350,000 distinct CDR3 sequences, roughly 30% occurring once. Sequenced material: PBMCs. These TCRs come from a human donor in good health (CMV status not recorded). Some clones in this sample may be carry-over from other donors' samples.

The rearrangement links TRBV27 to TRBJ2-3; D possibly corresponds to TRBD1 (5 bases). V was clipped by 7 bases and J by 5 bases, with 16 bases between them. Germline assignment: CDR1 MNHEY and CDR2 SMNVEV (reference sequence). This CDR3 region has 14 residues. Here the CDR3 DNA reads TGTGCCAGCATTCGAGGCGGACATAAAGATACGCAGTATTTT. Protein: CASIRGGHKDTQYF.

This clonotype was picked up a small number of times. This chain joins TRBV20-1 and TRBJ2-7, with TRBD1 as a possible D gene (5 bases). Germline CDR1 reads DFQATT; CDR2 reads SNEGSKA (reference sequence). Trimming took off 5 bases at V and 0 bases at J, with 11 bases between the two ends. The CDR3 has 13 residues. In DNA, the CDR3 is TGCAGTGCTTCCAGGGATATCTCCTACGAGCAGTACTTC. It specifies CSASRDISYEQYF.

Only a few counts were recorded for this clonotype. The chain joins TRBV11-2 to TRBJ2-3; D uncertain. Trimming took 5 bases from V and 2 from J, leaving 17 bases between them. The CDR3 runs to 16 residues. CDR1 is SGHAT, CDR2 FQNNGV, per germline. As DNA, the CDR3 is TGTGCCAGCAGCGCCGGCCCAGGACCACCCACAGATACGCAGTATTTT. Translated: CASSAGPGPPTDTQYF.

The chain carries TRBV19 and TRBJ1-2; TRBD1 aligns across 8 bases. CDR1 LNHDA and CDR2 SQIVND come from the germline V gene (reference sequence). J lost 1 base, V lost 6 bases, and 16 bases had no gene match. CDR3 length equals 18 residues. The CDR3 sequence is CASSRPRGGTGHNYGYTF. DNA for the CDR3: TGTGCCAGTAGCCGCCCACGGGGTGGGACAGGACATAACTATGGCTACACCTTC.

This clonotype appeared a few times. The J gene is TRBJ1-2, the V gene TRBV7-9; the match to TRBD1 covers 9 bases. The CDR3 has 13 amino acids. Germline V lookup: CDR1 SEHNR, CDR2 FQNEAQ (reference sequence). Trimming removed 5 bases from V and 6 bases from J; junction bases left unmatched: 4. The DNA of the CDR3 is TGTGCCAGCAGCAACGGGACAGGGCATGGCTACACCTTC. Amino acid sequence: CASSNGTGHGYTF.

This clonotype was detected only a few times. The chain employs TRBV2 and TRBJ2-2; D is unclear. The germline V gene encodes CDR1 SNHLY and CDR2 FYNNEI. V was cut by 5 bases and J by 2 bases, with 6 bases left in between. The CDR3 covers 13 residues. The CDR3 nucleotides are TGTGCCAGCAGTAGACCCAACACCGGGGAGCTGTTTTTT. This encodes CASSRPNTGELFF.

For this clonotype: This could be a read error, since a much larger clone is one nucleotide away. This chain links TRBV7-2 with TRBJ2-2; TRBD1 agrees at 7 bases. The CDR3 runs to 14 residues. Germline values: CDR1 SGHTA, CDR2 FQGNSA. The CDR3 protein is CARSYDRDTGELFF. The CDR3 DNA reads TGTGCCAGGAGCTACGACAGGGACACCGGGGAGCTGTTTTTT.

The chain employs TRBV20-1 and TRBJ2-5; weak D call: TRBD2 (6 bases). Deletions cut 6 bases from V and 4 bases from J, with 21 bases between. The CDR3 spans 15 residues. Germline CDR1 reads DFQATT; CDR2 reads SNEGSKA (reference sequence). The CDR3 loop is CSAPWASVVLETQYF. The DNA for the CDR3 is TGCAGTGCCCCTTGGGCTAGCGTAGTGCTAGAGACCCAGTACTTC.

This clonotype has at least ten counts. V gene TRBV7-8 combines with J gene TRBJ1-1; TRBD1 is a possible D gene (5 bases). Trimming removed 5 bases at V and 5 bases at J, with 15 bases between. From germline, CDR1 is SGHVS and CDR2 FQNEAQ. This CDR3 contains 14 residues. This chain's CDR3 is CASSARGGGTEAFF. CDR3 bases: TGTGCCAGCAGCGCTCGGGGGGGAGGTACTGAAGCTTTCTTT.

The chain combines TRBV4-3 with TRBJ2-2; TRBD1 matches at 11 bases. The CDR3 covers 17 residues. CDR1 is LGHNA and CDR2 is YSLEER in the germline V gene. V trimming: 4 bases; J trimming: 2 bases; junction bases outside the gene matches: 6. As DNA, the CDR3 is TGCGCCAGCAGCCTCGAGGACAGGGGGCTTAACACCGGGGAGCTGTTTTTT. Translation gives CASSLEDRGLNTGELFF.

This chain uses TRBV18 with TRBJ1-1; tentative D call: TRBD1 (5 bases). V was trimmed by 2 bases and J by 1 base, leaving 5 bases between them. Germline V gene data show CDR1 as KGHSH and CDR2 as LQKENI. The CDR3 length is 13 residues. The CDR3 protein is CASSPGANTEAFF. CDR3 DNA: TGTGCCAGCTCACCAGGGGCGAACACTGAAGCTTTCTTT.

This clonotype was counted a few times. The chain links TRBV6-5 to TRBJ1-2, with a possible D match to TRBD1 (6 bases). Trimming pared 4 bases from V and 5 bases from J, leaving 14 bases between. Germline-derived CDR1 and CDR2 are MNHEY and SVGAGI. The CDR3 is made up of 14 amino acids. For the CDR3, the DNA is TGTGCCAGCAGTTCCCGAAGGGGGGTATATGGCTACACCTTC. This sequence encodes CASSSRRGVYGYTF.

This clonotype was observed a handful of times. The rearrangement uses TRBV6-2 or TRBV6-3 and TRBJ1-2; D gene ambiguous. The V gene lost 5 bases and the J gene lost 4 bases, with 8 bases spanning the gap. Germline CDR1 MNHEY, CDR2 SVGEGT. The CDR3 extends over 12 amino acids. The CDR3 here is CASSTLIYGYTF. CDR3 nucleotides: TGTGCCAGCAGTACCCTGATCTATGGCTACACCTTC.

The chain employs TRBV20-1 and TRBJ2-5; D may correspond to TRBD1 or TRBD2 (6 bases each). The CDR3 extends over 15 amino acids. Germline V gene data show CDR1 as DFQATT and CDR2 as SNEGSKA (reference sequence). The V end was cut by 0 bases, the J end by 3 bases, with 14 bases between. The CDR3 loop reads CSARDLGGREETQYF. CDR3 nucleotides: TGCAGTGCTAGAGATTTAGGGGGGCGCGAAGAGACCCAGTACTTC.

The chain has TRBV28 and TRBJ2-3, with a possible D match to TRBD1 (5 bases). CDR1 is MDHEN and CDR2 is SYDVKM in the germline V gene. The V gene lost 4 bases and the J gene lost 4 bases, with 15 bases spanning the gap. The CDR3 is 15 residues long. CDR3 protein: CASSSDSLGADTQYF. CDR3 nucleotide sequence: TGTGCCAGCAGTTCTGACAGCCTAGGTGCAGATACGCAGTATTTT.

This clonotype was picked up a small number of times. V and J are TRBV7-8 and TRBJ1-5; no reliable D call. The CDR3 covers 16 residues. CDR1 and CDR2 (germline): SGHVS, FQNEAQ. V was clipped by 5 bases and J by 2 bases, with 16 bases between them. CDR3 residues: CASSPQVGRGNQPQHF. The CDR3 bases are TGTGCCAGCAGCCCCCAGGTCGGCCGGGGCAATCAGCCCCAGCATTTT.

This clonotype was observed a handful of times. For the CDR3, the DNA is TGTGCCAGCAGTTTATGGGTCTGGAGAGCTTTCTTT. Protein product: CASSLWVWRAFF. This chain joins TRBV12-3 or TRBV12-4 and TRBJ1-1; D gene unclear. Trimming removed 2 bases at V and 10 bases at J, with 11 bases between. The CDR3 loop spans 12 amino acids.

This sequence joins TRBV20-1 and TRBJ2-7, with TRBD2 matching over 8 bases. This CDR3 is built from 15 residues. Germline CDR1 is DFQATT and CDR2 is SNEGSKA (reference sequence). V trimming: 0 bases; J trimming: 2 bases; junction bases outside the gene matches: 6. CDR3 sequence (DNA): TGCAGTGCTAGAGATACCCAGCGGGGGACCTACGAGCAGTACTTC. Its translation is CSARDTQRGTYEQYF.

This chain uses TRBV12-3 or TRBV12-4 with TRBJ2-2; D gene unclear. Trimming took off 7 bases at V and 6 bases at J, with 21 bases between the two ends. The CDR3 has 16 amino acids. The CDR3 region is CASTRGVARSAGELFF. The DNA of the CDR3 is TGTGCCAGCACCCGAGGTGTGGCCAGGAGCGCCGGGGAGCTGTTTTTT.

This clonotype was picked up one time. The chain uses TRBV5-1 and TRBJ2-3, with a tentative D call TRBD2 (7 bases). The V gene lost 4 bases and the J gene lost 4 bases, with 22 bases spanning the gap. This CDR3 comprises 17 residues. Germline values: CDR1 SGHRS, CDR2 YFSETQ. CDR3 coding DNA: TGCGCCAGCAGCCGGGCCGGAGTTACGGGGGGCTCAGATACGCAGTATTTT. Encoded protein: CASSRAGVTGGSDTQYF.

This CDR3 is CAWSARPQDFYGYTF. For the CDR3, the DNA is TGTGCCTGGAGTGCCCGCCCACAGGACTTCTATGGCTACACCTTC. The chain uses TRBV30 and TRBJ1-2, with TRBD1 as a possible D gene (5 bases). There are 15 residues in the CDR3. Trimming stripped 1 base from V and 4 bases from J, with 16 bases between. CDR1 and CDR2 (germline): GTSNPN, SVGIG (reference sequence).

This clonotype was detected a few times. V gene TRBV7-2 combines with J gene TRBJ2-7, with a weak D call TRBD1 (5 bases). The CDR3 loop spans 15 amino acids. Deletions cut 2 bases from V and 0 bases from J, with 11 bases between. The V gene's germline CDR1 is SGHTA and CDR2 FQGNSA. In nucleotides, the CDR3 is TGTGCCAGCAGCTTAAGCTCCAGGGCCTCCTACGAGCAGTACTTC. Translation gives CASSLSSRASYEQYF.